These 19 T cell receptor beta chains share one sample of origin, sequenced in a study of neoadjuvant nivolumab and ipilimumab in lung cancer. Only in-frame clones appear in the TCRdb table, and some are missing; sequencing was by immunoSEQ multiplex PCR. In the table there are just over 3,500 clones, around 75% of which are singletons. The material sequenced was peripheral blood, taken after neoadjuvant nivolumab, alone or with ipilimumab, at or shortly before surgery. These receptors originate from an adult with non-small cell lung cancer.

The CDR3 here is CASSEGDSNYGYTF. CDR3 DNA: TGTGCCAGCAGTGAGGGGGACAGCAACTATGGCTACACCTTC. The chain carries TRBV27 and TRBJ1-2; 7 bases agree with TRBD1. The CDR3 extends over 14 amino acids. V lost 5 bases to trimming and J lost 2 bases; unmatched junction nucleotides: 5. Germline lookup yields CDR1 MNHEY and CDR2 SMNVEV (reference sequence).

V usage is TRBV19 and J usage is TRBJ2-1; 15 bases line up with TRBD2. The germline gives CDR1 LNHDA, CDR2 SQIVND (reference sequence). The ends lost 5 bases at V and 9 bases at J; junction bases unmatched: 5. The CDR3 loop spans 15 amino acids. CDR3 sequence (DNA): TGTGCCAGTAGTCCCCGGACTAGCGGGGGGGGTGAGCAGTTCTTC. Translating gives CASSPRTSGGGEQFF.

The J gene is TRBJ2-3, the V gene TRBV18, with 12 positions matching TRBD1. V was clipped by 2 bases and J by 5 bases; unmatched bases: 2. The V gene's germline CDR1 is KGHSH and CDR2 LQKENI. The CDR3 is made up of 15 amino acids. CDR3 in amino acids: CASSPGTGGEDTQYF. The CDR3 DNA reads TGTGCCAGCTCACCAGGGACAGGGGGCGAAGATACGCAGTATTTT.

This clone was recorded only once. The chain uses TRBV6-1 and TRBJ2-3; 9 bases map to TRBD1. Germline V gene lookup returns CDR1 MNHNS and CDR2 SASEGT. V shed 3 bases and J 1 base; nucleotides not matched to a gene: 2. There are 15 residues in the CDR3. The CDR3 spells CASSEGQGRTDTQYF. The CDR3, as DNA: TGTGCCAGCAGTGAGGGACAGGGTCGCACAGATACGCAGTATTTT.

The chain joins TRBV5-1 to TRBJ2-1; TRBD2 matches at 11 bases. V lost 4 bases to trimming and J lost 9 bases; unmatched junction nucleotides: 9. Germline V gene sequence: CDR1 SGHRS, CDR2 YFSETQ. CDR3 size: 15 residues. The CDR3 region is CASSLDTSGSTEQFF. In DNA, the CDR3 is TGCGCCAGCAGCCTGGATACTAGCGGGAGTACTGAGCAGTTCTTC.

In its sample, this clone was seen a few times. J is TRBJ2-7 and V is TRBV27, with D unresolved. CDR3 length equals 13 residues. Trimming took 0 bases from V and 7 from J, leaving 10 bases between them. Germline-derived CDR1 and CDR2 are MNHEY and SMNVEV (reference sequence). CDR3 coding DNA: TGTGCCAGCAGTTTATCGCTTATGGGGGAGCAGTACTTC. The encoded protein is CASSLSLMGEQYF.

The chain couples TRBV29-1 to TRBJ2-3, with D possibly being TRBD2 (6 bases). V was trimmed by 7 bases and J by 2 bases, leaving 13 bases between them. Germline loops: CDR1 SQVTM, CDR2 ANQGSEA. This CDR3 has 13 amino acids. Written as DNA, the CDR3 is TGCAGCGCGGGGACTGGAGTCACAGATACGCAGTATTTT. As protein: CSAGTGVTDTQYF.

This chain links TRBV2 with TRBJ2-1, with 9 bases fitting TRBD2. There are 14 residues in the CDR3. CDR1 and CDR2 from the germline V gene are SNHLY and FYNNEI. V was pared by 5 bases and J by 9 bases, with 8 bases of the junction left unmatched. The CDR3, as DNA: TGTGCCAGCAGTTACAGCGGGAGGTCATCTGAGCAGTTCTTC. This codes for CASSYSGRSSEQFF.

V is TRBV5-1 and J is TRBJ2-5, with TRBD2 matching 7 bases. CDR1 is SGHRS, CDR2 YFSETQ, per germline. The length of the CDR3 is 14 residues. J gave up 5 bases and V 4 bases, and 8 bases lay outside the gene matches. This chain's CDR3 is CASSPTSTSETQYF. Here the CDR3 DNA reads TGCGCCAGCAGCCCGACTAGCACGAGTGAGACCCAGTACTTC.

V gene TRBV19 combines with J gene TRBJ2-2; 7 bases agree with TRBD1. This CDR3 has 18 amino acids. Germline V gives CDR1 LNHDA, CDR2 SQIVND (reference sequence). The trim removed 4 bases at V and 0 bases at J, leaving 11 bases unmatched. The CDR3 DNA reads TGTGCCAGTAGTACAAACCCGAACAGGGGACCGAACACCGGGGAGCTGTTTTTT. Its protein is CASSTNPNRGPNTGELFF.

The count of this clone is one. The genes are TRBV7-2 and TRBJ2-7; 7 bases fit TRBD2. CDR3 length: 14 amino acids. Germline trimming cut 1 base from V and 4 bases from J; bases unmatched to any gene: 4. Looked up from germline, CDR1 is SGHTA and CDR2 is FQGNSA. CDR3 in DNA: TGTGCCAGCAGCTTAGTGGCGGGAGAGTACGAGCAGTACTTC. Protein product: CASSLVAGEYEQYF.

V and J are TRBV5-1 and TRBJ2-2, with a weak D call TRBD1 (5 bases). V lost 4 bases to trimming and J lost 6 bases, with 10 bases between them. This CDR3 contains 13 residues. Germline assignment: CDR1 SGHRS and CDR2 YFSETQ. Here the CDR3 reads CASSVQGAGELFF. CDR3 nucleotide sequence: TGCGCCAGCAGCGTCCAGGGCGCCGGGGAGCTGTTTTTT.

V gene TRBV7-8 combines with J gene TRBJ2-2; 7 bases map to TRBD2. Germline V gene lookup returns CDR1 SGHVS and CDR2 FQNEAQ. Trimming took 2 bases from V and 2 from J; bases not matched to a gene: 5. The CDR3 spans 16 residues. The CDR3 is CASSLRSGGNTGELFF. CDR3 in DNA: TGTGCCAGCAGCTTACGGTCGGGAGGAAACACCGGGGAGCTGTTTTTT.

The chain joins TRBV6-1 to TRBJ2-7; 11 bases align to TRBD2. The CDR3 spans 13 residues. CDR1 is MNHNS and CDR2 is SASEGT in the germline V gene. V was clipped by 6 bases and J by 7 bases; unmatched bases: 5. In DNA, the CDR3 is TGTGCCAGCAGACTAGCGGGAGTAAAAGAGCAGTACTTC. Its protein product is CASRLAGVKEQYF.

The CDR3: CASSETTGGNTQYF. The CDR3 DNA is TGTGCCAGCAGTGAGACGACAGGGGGGAATACGCAGTATTTT. The gene calls are TRBV2 and TRBJ2-3; 9 nucleotides agree with TRBD1. Looked up from germline, CDR1 is SNHLY and CDR2 is FYNNEI. V lost 3 bases, J lost 7 bases, and 5 bases stayed unmatched. The CDR3 sequence is 14 residues long.

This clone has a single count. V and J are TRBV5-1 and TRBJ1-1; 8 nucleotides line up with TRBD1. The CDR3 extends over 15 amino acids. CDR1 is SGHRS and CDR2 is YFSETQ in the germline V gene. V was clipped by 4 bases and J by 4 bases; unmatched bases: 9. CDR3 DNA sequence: TGCGCCAGCAGCGAATCGGACAGGGCGGGCACTGAAGCTTTCTTT. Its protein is CASSESDRAGTEAFF.

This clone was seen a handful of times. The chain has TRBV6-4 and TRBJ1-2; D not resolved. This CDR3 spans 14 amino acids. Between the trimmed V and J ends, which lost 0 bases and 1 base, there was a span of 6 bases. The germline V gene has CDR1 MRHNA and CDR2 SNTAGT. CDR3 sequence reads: CASSDSGGNYGYTF. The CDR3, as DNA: TGTGCCAGCAGTGACTCCGGCGGTAACTATGGCTACACCTTC.

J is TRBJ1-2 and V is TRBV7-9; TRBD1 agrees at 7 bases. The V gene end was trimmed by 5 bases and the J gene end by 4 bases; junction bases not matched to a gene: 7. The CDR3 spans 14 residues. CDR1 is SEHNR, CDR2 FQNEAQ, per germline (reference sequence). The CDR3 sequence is CASSTTGTAYGYTF. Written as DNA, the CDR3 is TGTGCCAGCAGCACAACCGGGACAGCCTATGGCTACACCTTC.

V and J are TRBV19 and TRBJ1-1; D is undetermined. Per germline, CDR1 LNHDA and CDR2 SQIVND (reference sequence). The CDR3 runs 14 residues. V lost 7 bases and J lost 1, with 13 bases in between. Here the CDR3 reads CASIPGRENTEAFF. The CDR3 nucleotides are TGTGCCAGTATCCCGGGGAGGGAGAACACTGAAGCTTTCTTT.